This TCR beta chain derives from a study of regulatory T cells in long-lasting Graves disease (dated by TCRdb to the early 2020s). Context from the whole study: Persistent Graves' disease was defined as persistently positive TSH receptor autoantibodies together with antithyroid drug treatment for over 5 years. Persistent Graves' disease patients were compared with newly diagnosed Graves' disease patients by peripheral blood TCR sequencing and RNA sequencing. The study took place in China and was registered as a clinical trial. A total of about 35 samples underwent TCR sequencing: about 13 from persistent and roughly 20 from newly diagnosed Graves' disease patients. On average, persistent Graves' disease patients in the clinical cohort had been on antithyroid drugs for about 10 years. The study at large found these results: Compared with newly diagnosed patients, patients with persistent Graves' disease had lower TCR Shannon entropy and fewer highly expanded clones, which suggests clonal expansion. Preferential use of TRBV28, TRBJ1-2 and TRBJ2-5 was observed in persistent disease, whereas TRBV20-1 and TRBJ2-1 were favored in newly diagnosed disease. The small sample size was acknowledged by the authors as a limitation that may reduce accuracy. Sequencing and analysis were limited to the TCR beta chain. Only peripheral blood was studied, because thyroid tissue, the primary lesion, was inaccessible. More public clonotypes were shared among persistent patients (fewer than 3,000) than among newly diagnosed patients (966).

The sample's time point label, decoded: persistent/refractory GD, antithyroid drugs over 5 years with positive TRAb. For both TCR sequencing and RNA sequencing, RNA was extracted from PBMCs in TRIzol. Graves' disease was diagnosed according to American Thyroid Association guidelines. Recruitment of patients was carried out at an endocrinology department in Xi'an, China. Each patient gave about 8.1 milliliters of peripheral blood, collected in an EDTA anticoagulant tube. Ficoll Paque Plus density gradient separation was used to isolate PBMCs, and no further T cell sorting was done. An Agilent 2100 Bioanalyzer and agarose gel were used to check RNA quality, while a NanoDrop 2000 measured RNA concentration. Libraries were built with multiplex PCR. Sequencing instrument: Illumina HiSeq 4000. TCR beta libraries were built with iRepertoire HTBI primers and Arm-PCR amplification of CDR3 regions. PCR products were gel purified before sequencing. In the source study's methods: Gene usage analysis of CDR3 amino acid clonotypes used the 62 TRBV and around 14 TRBJ segments found across samples. COPE and FqMerger were used to merge the filtered high-quality paired reads into contigs. BLAST was used to align contigs to IMGT TRBV, TRBD and TRBJ reference genes, with CDR3 defined following IMGT. Any clonotype with a frequency above 0.1% was classified as a highly expanded clone. Shannon entropy was used to measure repertoire diversity, and the Gini coefficient was used to measure V-J evenness. Public clonotypes were defined as clonotypes shared by more than one individual. Using fastp at Q25 and MiXCR, TCRdb reprocessed the public reads and kept productive beta chains. Rows are combined by CDR3 protein, so each entry shows the most common genes and DNA. The V and J calls reflect TCRdb's pipeline rather than the authors' work. The sample table records approximately 380,000 distinct CDR3 sequences; under 25% of these occur just once. The top ten constitute around 21% of the sample.

The CDR3 starts with the cysteine, ends with the phenylalanine, and has 13 residues. Only the CDR3 DNA is retained, 39 bases long and in frame from the first base. This clonotype was detected many times. The clone's antigen remains unknown. Qualities for individual bases were not recorded, and no much larger clone is one base off. Sample: peripheral blood mononuclear cells (PBMCs), taken when the disease was refractory, from a patient treated with antithyroid drugs. The rearranged segments are TRBV3-2 and TRBJ1-2; the D call TRBD1 from the table was never checked on the DNA. TRBV3-2 is a pseudogene segment. The TCR was taken from a female donor with Graves disease. The CDR3 protein is CASRDREEHGYTF. The DNA reads as follows: TGTGCCAGCAGGGACAGGGAGGAGCATGGCTACACCTTC.